Below are 20 T cell receptor beta chains sequenced from a single sample in a study of radiotherapy plus CTLA-4 blockade in lung cancer. Sequenced by immunoSEQ multiplex PCR; TCRdb stores in-frame clones only, minus some. The sample shows about 120,000 clones, about 87% of them seen only once. The source was peripheral blood, collected from a patient treated with radiotherapy plus ipilimumab. The receptor source for this set is a human donor with non-small cell lung cancer that progressed on radiotherapy plus ipilimumab.

The genes are TRBV7-2 and TRBJ2-7, with 10 bases aligning to TRBD2. The V gene end was trimmed by 1 base and the J gene end by 6 bases; junction bases not matched to a gene: 9. The CDR3 has 16 amino acids. The germline V gene has CDR1 SGHTA and CDR2 FQGNSA. CDR3 nucleotide sequence: TGTGCCAGCAGCTTAGAGGCTAGCGGGAGTATAATCGAGCAGTACTTC. Translating gives CASSLEASGSIIEQYF.

The chain couples TRBV5-1 to TRBJ2-7; D is possibly TRBD1 or TRBD2 (5 bases each). Germline loops: CDR1 SGHRS, CDR2 YFSETQ. This CDR3 has 16 amino acids. V shed 0 bases and J shed 4 bases, with 17 bases lying between them. CDR3 DNA sequence: TGCGCCAGCAGCTTGGTTCAGGGTGGAGGAGGATACGAGCAGTACTTC. This codes for CASSLVQGGGGYEQYF. Full variable domain (missing parts from reference TRBV5-1 and TRBJ2-7): KAGVTQTPRYLIKTRGQQVTLSCSPISGHRSVSWYQQTPGQGLQFLFEYFSETQRNKGNFPGRFSGRQFSNSRSEMNVSTLELGDSALYLCASSLVQGGGGYEQYFGPGTRLTVT.

The chain uses TRBV7-2 and TRBJ2-7; 10 positions match TRBD2. The CDR3 length is 15 residues. Germline V gene sequence: CDR1 SGHTA, CDR2 FQGNSA. The J segment lost 4 bases and the V segment lost 5 bases, leaving 8 bases of the junction unmatched. DNA for the CDR3: TGTGCCAGCAGCATCCCTAGCGGGAGTCCGTACGAGCAGTACTTC. This codes for CASSIPSGSPYEQYF.

Points on this clone: The germline gene is not matched at one end of the junction; a read error may be the cause. The chain carries TRBV7-3 and TRBJ1-2, with a possible D match to TRBD1 (5 bases). Looked up from germline, CDR1 is SGHTA and CDR2 is FQGTGA. This CDR3 spans 13 amino acids. CDR3 loop: CASSSNPRDRVIF. CDR3 nucleotides: TGTGCCAGCAGCTCGAACCCACGGGACCGAGTTATCTTC.

V gene TRBV2 combines with J gene TRBJ1-1; D is unresolved. Germline V gene data show CDR1 as SNHLY and CDR2 as FYNNEI. The CDR3 is 13 amino acids. Trimming pared 6 bases from V and 0 bases from J, leaving 8 bases between. CDR3 amino acids: CASSSQMNTEAFF. The DNA of the CDR3 is TGTGCCAGCAGCTCCCAGATGAACACTGAAGCTTTCTTT.

The J gene is TRBJ1-1, the V gene TRBV19; possible D gene TRBD1, 5 bases. Germline V gene sequence: CDR1 LNHDA, CDR2 SQIVND (reference sequence). This CDR3 contains 13 residues. The ends were cut back, 5 bases at V and 3 bases at J, with 10 bases in the middle. For the CDR3, the DNA is TGTGCCAGTAGTGAAGGGGTACACACTGAAGCTTTCTTT. The encoded protein is CASSEGVHTEAFF.

The chain couples TRBV19 to TRBJ1-5; D is possibly TRBD1 (6 bases). CDR3 length: 14 residues. Germline CDR1 LNHDA, CDR2 SQIVND (reference sequence). V lost 3 bases and J 6 bases, leaving 12 bases between the germline ends. The CDR3 DNA sequence: TGTGCCAGTAGTATCCGGGGGCAAGTTCAGCCCCAGCATTTT. This sequence encodes CASSIRGQVQPQHF.

The V gene is TRBV9, the J gene TRBJ1-3; a weak D match, TRBD1 (6 bases). V was trimmed by 3 bases and J by 4 bases, leaving 20 bases between them. CDR1 is SGDLS, CDR2 YYNGEE, per germline. The CDR3 contains 17 residues. The CDR3 bases are TGTGCCAGCAGCGCTCTTGTTACCGGGACACCCGGAAACACCATATATTTT. Translation: CASSALVTGTPGNTIYF.

The chain recombines TRBV18 with TRBJ2-1, with unresolved D. Trimming stripped 3 bases from V and 10 bases from J, with 13 bases between. Germline V gene data show CDR1 as KGHSH and CDR2 as LQKENI. This CDR3 is 13 amino acids long. The CDR3 reads CASSPLKAPEQFF. CDR3 in DNA: TGTGCCAGCTCACCTCTAAAGGCCCCCGAGCAGTTCTTC.

This chain connects TRBV27 to TRBJ1-6; TRBD1 matches 7 bases. Germline V gene lookup returns CDR1 MNHEY and CDR2 SMNVEV (reference sequence). The CDR3 loop spans 16 amino acids. J was trimmed by 4 bases and V by 1 base; bases with no gene match: 4. CDR3 DNA sequence: TGTGCCAGCAGTTTATTAGGGGGCGGTTATAATTCACCCCTCCACTTT. Protein sequence: CASSLLGGGYNSPLHF.

CDR3: CASSLTGALDGYTF. In DNA, the CDR3 is TGTGCCAGCAGCTTAACAGGGGCGTTAGATGGCTACACCTTC. The chain links TRBV7-3 to TRBJ1-2, with D possibly matching TRBD1 (5 bases). The ends were cut back, 0 bases at V and 6 bases at J, with 11 bases in the middle. The CDR3 sequence is 14 residues long. Germline V lookup: CDR1 SGHTA, CDR2 FQGTGA. Supplemented by reference TRBV7-3 and TRBJ1-2, the full variable domain reads GAGVSQTPSNKVTEKGKYVELRCDPISGHTALYWYRQSLGQGPEFLIYFQGTGAADDSGLPNDRFFAVRPEGSVSTLKIQRTERGDSAVYLCASSLTGALDGYTFGSGTRLTVV.

The rearrangement links TRBV27 to TRBJ2-2; unclear D gene. V lost 3 bases and J 0 bases, leaving 14 bases between the germline ends. The CDR3 covers 17 residues. Per germline, CDR1 MNHEY and CDR2 SMNVEV (reference sequence). DNA of the CDR3: TGTGCCAGCAGTTTCCTCGCTAGACCAGCGAACACCGGGGAGCTGTTTTTT. Translating gives CASSFLARPANTGELFF.

Details on this clone: The identical CDR3 is also encoded by other nucleotide sequences in the sample. This chain links TRBV20-1 with TRBJ2-1; D gene uncertain. CDR1 is DFQATT, CDR2 SNEGSKA, per germline (reference sequence). CDR3 size: 10 residues. Trimming stripped 5 bases from V and 6 bases from J, with 5 bases between. The CDR3 nucleotides read TGCAGTGCTGGCGTCAATGAGCAGTTCTTC. Translation: CSAGVNEQFF.

J is TRBJ2-7 and V is TRBV11-2; 11 bases agree with TRBD1. The CDR3 contains 18 residues. J was trimmed by 4 bases and V by 2 bases; bases with no gene match: 13. Germline V gene data show CDR1 as SGHAT and CDR2 as FQNNGV. This CDR3 is CASSLSWTGGSKTYEQYF. The CDR3 coding sequence is TGTGCCAGCAGCTTATCGTGGACAGGGGGCTCCAAAACTTACGAGCAGTACTTC.

A single count supports this clone. This chain joins TRBV2 and TRBJ2-5; 7 bases agree with TRBD2. TRBJ2-7 explains the end of the DNA better; the J call may be wrong. CDR3 size: 15 residues. CDR1 is SNHLY and CDR2 is FYNNEI in the germline V gene. As DNA, the CDR3 is TGTGCCAGCAGTGTGAGGGCGGGAGTCAATGACGAGCAGTACTTC. This translates into CASSVRAGVNDEQYF.

The gene calls are TRBV2 and TRBJ1-5; D is unclear. The V end was cut by 6 bases, the J end by 2 bases, with 8 bases between. Germline CDR1 reads SNHLY; CDR2 reads FYNNEI. The CDR3 is 13 residues long. The DNA for the CDR3 is TGTGCCAGCAGGGGGAGGGGCAATCAGCCCCAGCATTTT. This sequence encodes CASRGRGNQPQHF.

Written as DNA, the CDR3 is TGCGCCAGCAGCTTCTCCGGGACAGGGGAAGAGACCCAGTACTTC. Amino acid sequence: CASSFSGTGEETQYF. This chain uses TRBV5-1 with TRBJ2-5; 10 bases are a match to TRBD1. The CDR3 covers 15 residues. With 2 bases clipped from V and 3 bases from J, the junction kept 4 bases outside the gene matches. Germline assignment: CDR1 SGHRS and CDR2 YFSETQ.

Of note for this clone: The same CDR3 also results from other DNA sequences found in this sample. This chain uses TRBV2 with TRBJ2-7, with D possibly matching TRBD2 (6 bases). The CDR3 has 12 residues. Germline V CDR1 and CDR2: SNHLY, FYNNEI. Between the trimmed V and J ends, which lost 8 bases and 1 base, there was a span of 9 bases. CDR3 in DNA: TGTGCCAGCCGAGGACTATCCTACGAGCAGTACTTC. This encodes CASRGLSYEQYF.

This chain joins TRBV5-5 and TRBJ2-7; D assignment may be TRBD1 or TRBD2 (5 bases each). Trimming pared 4 bases from V and 3 bases from J, leaving 20 bases between. The germline CDR1 and CDR2 sequences are SGHKS and YYEKEE (reference sequence). The CDR3 covers 16 residues. The CDR3 DNA reads as TGTGCCAGCAGCCTGGCCAGAGCCCGGGACCTCTACGAGCAGTACTTC. This gives the protein CASSLARARDLYEQYF.

The V call is TRBV15, the J call TRBJ2-5; 8 positions match TRBD2. The CDR3 extends over 16 amino acids. Germline assignment: CDR1 LNHNV and CDR2 YYDKDF (reference sequence). The V gene end was trimmed by 4 bases and the J gene end by 4 bases; junction bases not matched to a gene: 11. CDR3 sequence: CATSKDSGMLGETQYF. CDR3 bases: TGTGCCACCAGCAAAGATAGCGGGATGTTAGGAGAGACCCAGTACTTC.